Included here is one TCR beta chain sequence, with context. Trimming took 3 bases from V and 8 from J; bases not matched to a gene: 9. The CDR3 is 17 amino acids. TCRdb reprocessed the 5' RACE reads via MiXCR and lists one record per CDR3 protein. The sample includes approximately 210,000 distinct CDR3 sequences, roughly 15% seen only once; the top ten take 35% to 45%. The record originates from a study of identical twins. A further study also used this sample, focusing on T cells expressing NK-cell markers.

The V and J genes are TRBV12-3 or TRBV12-4 and TRBJ2-2; 13 bases match TRBD2. This clonotype was sampled from a young woman in good health. The material sequenced was CD8+ T cells sorted from blood. The CDR3 protein is CASSFYGLAGAGGELFF. For the CDR3, the DNA is TGTGCCAGCAGTTTTTACGGACTAGCGGGAGCGGGAGGGGAGCTGTTTTTT.